A single sample gave rise to the 17 T cell receptor beta chains below, sequenced in a study of T cells in Graves' hyperthyroidism and ophthalmopathy. The TCR beta CDR3 regions underwent amplification using RNA transcripts as the source. First-round RT-PCR with HTBI primers amplified the TCR CDR3 region. From the multiplex PCR reads, TCRdb called clonotypes with MiXCR, one entry per CDR3 protein. The data show approximately 630,000 distinct CDR3 sequences, about 16% seen once. The sequenced sample consisted of blood. The receptors here all came from a woman aged 25-40 years with Graves' hyperthyroidism.

This chain connects TRBV19 to TRBJ2-2, with 11 bases fitting TRBD2. Per the germline V gene, CDR1 is LNHDA and CDR2 is SQIVND (reference sequence). This CDR3 is built from 17 residues. V gave up 6 bases and J gave up 1 base; unmatched junction bases: 7. CDR3 DNA: TGTGCCAGTAGGCCTCGAGGACTAGCGGGGAACACCGGGGAGCTGTTTTTT. It specifies CASRPRGLAGNTGELFF.

This clonotype was detected ten times or more. V and J are TRBV7-3 and TRBJ2-1, with a weak D call TRBD1 (5 bases). Trimming stripped 0 bases from V and 0 bases from J, with 15 bases between. Germline values: CDR1 SGHTA, CDR2 FQGTGA. This CDR3 has 18 residues. The CDR3 protein is CASSLTGWGVGSYNEQFF. CDR3 DNA sequence: TGTGCCAGCAGCTTAACGGGTTGGGGCGTCGGCTCCTACAATGAGCAGTTCTTC.

The CDR3 protein is CASSPTRSQFNEKLFF. The CDR3 DNA is TGTGCCAGCTCTCCCACCCGGTCGCAGTTTAATGAAAAACTGTTTTTT. The genes are TRBV18 and TRBJ1-4; no clear D. V dropped 6 bases and J dropped 4 bases, with 18 bases sitting between them. Germline V CDR1 and CDR2: KGHSH, LQKENI. The CDR3 loop spans 16 amino acids.

The table lists this clonotype with many counts. This chain uses TRBV30 with TRBJ1-1, with D uncertain. Germline CDR1 reads GTSNPN; CDR2 reads SVGIG (reference sequence). This CDR3 has 13 amino acids. Trimming removed 5 bases at V and 2 bases at J, with 12 bases between. The CDR3 is CAWGQRPNTEAFF. CDR3 sequence (DNA): TGTGCCTGGGGGCAGCGCCCCAACACTGAAGCTTTCTTT. Full variable domain (outside the CDR3, taken from reference TRBV30 and TRBJ1-1): SQTIHQWPATLVQPVGSPLSLECTVEGTSNPNLYWYRQAAGRGLQLLFYSVGIGQISSEVPQNLSASRPQDRQFILSSKKLLLSDSGFYLCAWGQRPNTEAFFGQGTRLTVV.

This clonotype was counted at least ten times. The V and J genes are TRBV3-1 and TRBJ2-7; D possibly corresponds to TRBD2 (5 bases). Germline V gene sequence: CDR1 LGHDT, CDR2 YNNKEL (reference sequence). The germline V and J ends were trimmed by 3 bases and 8 bases, with 17 bases remaining between them. The CDR3 length is 14 residues. CDR3 coding DNA: TGTGCCAGCAGCCAGTTTATGGAGGCGCGACAGCAGTACTTC. Its translation: CASSQFMEARQQYF.

V gene TRBV29-1 combines with J gene TRBJ2-1; tentative D call: TRBD2 (7 bases). CDR3 length: 12 amino acids. V lost 7 bases and J lost 12, with 19 bases in between. The germline V gene encodes CDR1 SQVTM and CDR2 ANQGSEA. CDR3: CSGRNGGRVQFF. In DNA form, the CDR3 reads TGCAGCGGGCGGAACGGGGGGCGCGTGCAGTTCTTC.

Concerning this clonotype itself: One end of the junction fails to match germline, which may point to a read error. V and J are TRBV20-1 and TRBJ2-1; D is unresolved. This CDR3 spans 15 amino acids. Germline V gene sequence: CDR1 DFQATT, CDR2 SNEGSKA (reference sequence). The CDR3 DNA sequence: TGCAGGGCTACTAATCTCCCGAGCTGCTACAATGAGCAGTTCTTC. Translating gives CRATNLPSCYNEQFF.

This clonotype was observed a handful of times. The V call is TRBV2, the J call TRBJ2-3, with 8 bases that match TRBD2. CDR1 and CDR2 (germline): SNHLY, FYNNEI. The CDR3 length is 15 residues. J lost 2 bases, V lost 4 bases, and 5 bases had no gene match. CDR3 bases: TGTGCCAGCAGTGTTACTAGCGGTACCACAGATACGCAGTATTTT. Residues: CASSVTSGTTDTQYF.

This clonotype has just a few counts. The rearrangement uses TRBV20-1 and TRBJ1-1; D not certain. The CDR3 length is 12 residues. Trimming removed 7 bases at V and 1 base at J, with 10 bases between. Germline V gene lookup returns CDR1 DFQATT and CDR2 SNEGSKA (reference sequence). The CDR3 here is CSVGVGNTEAFF. CDR3 coding DNA: TGCAGTGTAGGTGTCGGGAACACTGAAGCTTTCTTT.

The J gene is TRBJ2-2, the V gene TRBV24-1, with TRBD1 as a possible D gene (5 bases). Germline V gene sequence: CDR1 KGHDR, CDR2 SFDVKD. The CDR3 is made up of 17 amino acids. The V end lost 7 bases, the J end lost 0 bases, and 17 bases lay between the germline ends. The CDR3 region is CATSDSRANTNTGELFF. The CDR3 region has the DNA TGTGCCACCAGCGACAGCCGGGCCAACACGAACACCGGGGAGCTGTTTTTT.

This clonotype has a count of ten or more. The chain combines TRBV2 with TRBJ2-3; D is tentatively TRBD1 or TRBD2 (5 bases each). There are 15 residues in the CDR3. Germline V gene lookup returns CDR1 SNHLY and CDR2 FYNNEI. Trimming stripped 0 bases from V and 6 bases from J, with 13 bases between. DNA of the CDR3: TGTGCCAGCAGTGAAGCTGGGACGGTTGCGGATACGCAGTATTTT. Amino acids: CASSEAGTVADTQYF.

This clonotype occurred many times. The chain combines TRBV28 with TRBJ1-5; D unclear. The CDR3 has 13 residues. Germline CDR1 reads MDHEN; CDR2 reads SYDVKM. Between the trimmed V and J ends, which lost 10 bases and 2 bases, there was a span of 12 bases. DNA of the CDR3: TGTGCCAACGGCGGTACAGGCAATCAGCCCCAGCATTTT. This gives the protein CANGGTGNQPQHF. Looking up the rest from reference TRBV28 and TRBJ1-5 gives the full variable domain: DVKVTQSSRYLVKRTGEKVFLECVQDMDHENMFWYRQDPGLGLRLIYFSYDVKMKEKGDIPEGYSVSREKKERFSLILESASTNQTSMYLCANGGTGNQPQHFGDGTRLSIL.

This clonotype was found many times. V usage is TRBV7-8 and J usage is TRBJ2-5, with a possible D match to TRBD2 (6 bases). Germline loops: CDR1 SGHVS, CDR2 FQNEAQ. This CDR3 comprises 14 residues. V was clipped by 5 bases and J by 1 base, with 11 bases between them. The CDR3 bases are TGTGCCAGCAGCCCGCCGGGGGTCCAAGAGACCCAGTACTTC. Translating gives CASSPPGVQETQYF.

The chain is built from TRBV7-2 and TRBJ2-7, with TRBD2 matching over 9 bases. The CDR3 spans 16 residues. The junction had 8 bases not matched to a gene; V was cut back by 3 bases and J by 2 bases. Germline assignment: CDR1 SGHTA and CDR2 FQGNSA. The CDR3 sequence is CASSLVLAGHPYEQYF. Here the CDR3 DNA reads TGTGCCAGCAGCTTGGTTCTAGCGGGGCACCCCTACGAGCAGTACTTC.

This clonotype has a handful of counts. The chain employs TRBV28 and TRBJ2-7, with a possible D match to TRBD2 (6 bases). Germline V gene sequence: CDR1 MDHEN, CDR2 SYDVKM. CDR3 length: 13 amino acids. Trimming left V 7 bases short and J 4 bases short, with 14 bases between. CDR3 loop: CASNAGPAYEQYF. CDR3 sequence (DNA): TGTGCCAGCAATGCGGGGCCGGCGTACGAGCAGTACTTC.

The chain joins TRBV20-1 to TRBJ1-1, with unresolved D. The CDR3 has 12 residues. V lost 6 bases, J lost 1 base, and 9 bases lay in between. Germline V lookup: CDR1 DFQATT, CDR2 SNEGSKA (reference sequence). The CDR3 region is CSAVQTNTEAFF. In DNA, the CDR3 is TGCAGTGCGGTGCAAACGAACACTGAAGCTTTCTTT.

The V call is TRBV4-1, the J call TRBJ2-3; D gene unclear. The V gene lost 3 bases and the J gene lost 0 bases, with 16 bases spanning the gap. In germline, CDR1 is MGHRA, CDR2 YSYEKL. This CDR3 is 17 amino acids long. The CDR3 DNA follows: TGCGCCAGCAGCCAGAAGGGATACAGACCAAGCACAGATACGCAGTATTTT. Amino acids: CASSQKGYRPSTDTQYF.